The rows below give T cell receptor beta chains drawn from one sample of a study of OX40 agonist ivuxolimab in advanced cancers. Libraries were prepared by immunoSEQ multiplex PCR; TCRdb keeps only in-frame clonotypes and omits some of them. This table has some 67,000 clones, about four fifths appearing once. Material: CD4+ or CD8+ T cells sorted from blood, obtained in a trial of the OX40 agonist ivuxolimab. The receptors stem from an adult with an advanced solid tumor such as melanoma, head and neck, liver or kidney cancer. Each CDR3 is given with its conserved first and last residue. The D gene is left open where the match is weak. The listing skips clone size in some rows; elsewhere it reads once, few, many or a size class.

>TRBV4-1|TRBD2|NA|TRBJ2-1
TGCGCCAGCAGCCAGATAGCGGGGCGACCGCCTAGAGAGCAGTTCTTC
CASSQIAGRPPREQFF
>TRBV28|NA|NA|TRBJ2-3
TGTGCCAGCAGTTTACCCCGGGACAGCACAGATACGCAGTATTTT
CASSLPRDSTDTQYF
>TRBV6-5|TRBD2|few|TRBJ2-1
TGTGCCAGCAGGTTTGGGACTAGCGACCACAATGAGCAGTTCTTC
CASRFGTSDHNEQFF
>TRBV28|NA|NA|TRBJ1-6
TGTGCCAGCAGAACGCAGGTCCCTCATTCGCCCCTCCACTTT
CASRTQVPHSPLHF
>TRBV9|NA|few|TRBJ1-1
TGTGCCAGCAGCCCCAGACAGAACACTGAAGCTTTCTTT
CASSPRQNTEAFF
>TRBV28|TRBD1|NA|TRBJ1-6
TGTGCCAGCAGTCCCGGACAGGGTAGGGGGTCACCCCTCCACTTT
CASSPGQGRGSPLHF
>TRBV30|TRBD2|few|TRBJ2-1
TGTGCCTGGAGTATAGGACTAGCGGGACCCCCCAATGAGCAGTTCTTC
CAWSIGLAGPPNEQFF
>TRBV5-1|TRBD1|NA|TRBJ2-7
TGCGCCAGCAGCGGGGGGACAGGGCTCAAAGCCGAGCAGTACTTC
CASSGGTGLKAEQYF
>TRBV6-4|NA|NA|TRBJ1-2
TGTGCCAGCAGTAAGGACAGAACCCACTATGGCTACACCTTC
CASSKDRTHYGYTF
>TRBV28|NA|NA|TRBJ1-2
TGTGCCAGCAGTATGGATTCTCCAAACTATGGCTACACCTTC
CASSMDSPNYGYTF
>TRBV13|NA|NA|TRBJ2-3
TGTGCCAGCAGCTTAGGCTCGGCGGGCGCTCCTAGCACAGATACGCAGTATTTT
CASSLGSAGAPSTDTQYF
>TRBV14|NA|NA|TRBJ2-2
TGTGCCAGCAGCCACGGAGACCCCGGGGAGCTGTTTTTT
CASSHGDPGELFF
>TRBV6-1|NA|NA|TRBJ1-2
TGTGCCAGCATGAAAGGTGAAGTGGATGGCTACACCTTC
CASMKGEVDGYTF
>TRBV5-1|TRBD2|NA|TRBJ2-5
TGCGCCAGCACCTCAATGACTAGCGGGCCCTTCCGAGAGACCCAGTACTTC
CASTSMTSGPFRETQYF
>TRBV19|NA|NA|TRBJ2-3
TGTGCCAGTAGTATCCCATACCACCAGGGGCCAACTGGTACGCAGTATTTT
CASSIPYHQGPTGTQYF
>TRBV7-9|TRBD2|NA|TRBJ2-3
TGTGCCAGCAGGTTAACTAGCGCCAGCACAGATACGCAGTATTTT
CASRLTSASTDTQYF
>TRBV2|NA|NA|TRBJ2-5
TGTGCCAGCATGGCCTTGGAGACCCAGTACTTC
CASMALETQYF
>TRBV9|NA|NA|TRBJ2-2
TGTGCCAGCAGCTCCTCGCGGGGGCCTCAGGGCACCGGGGAGCTGTTTTTT
CASSSSRGPQGTGELFF
>TRBV4-2|NA|NA|TRBJ2-7
TGTGCCAGCAGCCAAGATCTGCAGCCTTCCTACGAGCAGTACTTC
CASSQDLQPSYEQYF
>TRBV21-1|NA|NA|TRBJ2-5
TGTGCCAGCAGCAAAGACAGGGGGGAAGAGACCCAGTACTTC
CASSKDRGEETQYF
>TRBV28|NA|NA|TRBJ1-3
TGTGCCAGCAGTTCCAACTTACAGGGTATGGGCAACACCATATATTTT
CASSSNLQGMGNTIYF
>TRBV29-1|NA|NA|TRBJ2-1
TGCAGCGGCCTAGTGTACAATGAGCAGTTCTTC
CSGLVYNEQFF
>TRBV27|NA|NA|TRBJ1-2
TGTGCCAGCAGTCGGATGGCCCCCCTGGCAGGGAGCAAATATGGCTACACCTTC
CASSRMAPLAGSKYGYTF
>TRBV4-3|NA|few|TRBJ1-4
TGCGCCAGCAGCCCTCCTGGGGATGAAAAACTGTTTTTT
CASSPPGDEKLFF
>TRBV5-6|NA|NA|TRBJ1-1
TGTGCCAGCAGTCCGGGACCATTAATGAACACTGAAGCTTTCTTT
CASSPGPLMNTEAFF
>TRBV4-2|TRBD2|NA|TRBJ2-2
TGTGCCAGCAGCCAAGCCCGGGGGGCGGGAGGGCTCACCGGGGAGCTGTTTTTT
CASSQARGAGGLTGELFF
>TRBV7-3|NA|few|TRBJ1-2
TGTGCCAGCGCTCCGCAGGTCAACTATGGCTACACCTTC
CASAPQVNYGYTF
>TRBV4-2|NA|NA|TRBJ2-1
TGTGCCAGCAGCCAAGAAACGGCAGGTCACAATGAGCAGTTCTTC
CASSQETAGHNEQFF
>TRBV27|TRBD2|NA|TRBJ2-1
TGTGCCAGCAGTTCTCGCCCAACTACTAGCGGAGAGAACAATGAGCAGTTCTTC
CASSSRPTTSGENNEQFF
>TRBV4-1|NA|NA|TRBJ2-7
TGCGCCAGCAGCCAAGGGGGACACGCCCCCTACGAGCAGTACTTC
CASSQGGHAPYEQYF
>TRBV28|NA|NA|TRBJ2-7
TGTGCCAGCAGGTGGGTGGAGGGGACCCGATACGAGCAGTACTTC
CASRWVEGTRYEQYF
>TRBV6-1|NA|NA|TRBJ2-4
TGTGCCAGCAGCTGGGGAAACATTCAGTACTTC
CASSWGNIQYF
>TRBV6-4|NA|NA|TRBJ2-7
TGTGCCAGCAGTGACGGGGCAGGGGGCGAGAGTAGCGGGAGCCTACGCTACGAGCAGTACTTC
CASSDGAGGESSGSLRYEQYF
>TRBV12-5|NA|NA|TRBJ2-1
TGTGCTAGTGGTATTGGACTCTCGGGGACGGAGCAGTTCTTC
CASGIGLSGTEQFF
>TRBV29-1|TRBD1|once|TRBJ2-2
TGCAGCGTGGCAGGGGGTCGGAGCACCGGGGAGCTGTTTTTT
CSVAGGRSTGELFF
>TRBV18|TRBD1|NA|TRBJ1-5
TGTGCCAGCTCACCGGGACAGGCCCAGGGTCAGCCCCAGCATTTT
CASSPGQAQGQPQHF
>TRBV7-6|NA|NA|TRBJ2-1
TGTGCCAGCAGCTTAGACGAGCGGATCAATGAGCAGTTCTTC
CASSLDERINEQFF
>TRBV4-2|TRBD2|once|TRBJ2-1
TGTGCCAGCAGCCAAGAGGTCGGGGGGTACAATGAGCAGTTCTTC
CASSQEVGGYNEQFF
>TRBV27|NA|NA|TRBJ2-7
TGTGCCAGCGCGTTAGAACGGGCCTACGAGCAGTACTTC
CASALERAYEQYF
>TRBV4-3|NA|NA|TRBJ2-3
TGCGCCAGCAGCCAAGACCCCCGCAGCACAGATACGCAGTATTTT
CASSQDPRSTDTQYF
>TRBV6-5|TRBD1|once|TRBJ2-2
TGTGCCAGCAGTTACGCCCCAGGGGGCGACACCGGGGAGCTGTTTTTT
CASSYAPGGDTGELFF
>TRBV28|TRBD2|NA|TRBJ2-1
TGTGCCAGCAGTGCTTCCGGGACTAGCGGGGCTAACTCCTACAATGAGCAGTTCTTC
CASSASGTSGANSYNEQFF